This T cell receptor (beta chain) was found in a study of spatial heterogeneity in lung cancer. The CDR3 contains 16 residues. Looked up from germline, CDR1 is MGHDK and CDR2 is SYGVNS. V lost 4 bases, J lost 10 bases, and 11 bases stayed unmatched. This clonotype has a count of ten or more. The time point: sample taken at primary tumor resection. TCRdb redid the calling of the 5' RACE reads with MiXCR, one entry per CDR3 protein. There are over 45,000 distinct CDR3 sequences in the sample; approximately 5.7% occur only once, and over 8.5% lies in the top ten. This sequence was found in a male donor with early-stage non-small cell lung cancer. The sample in question was PBMCs, obtained at surgery. This chain joins TRBV25-1 and TRBJ2-1, with 12 bases identical to TRBD2. For the CDR3, the DNA is TGTGCCAGCAGTGGGCCGACTAGCGGGAGTAAGGGCGAGCAGTTCTTC. It translates to CASSGPTSGSKGEQFF.